The rows below give T cell receptor beta chains drawn from one sample of a study of early T cells in non-severe SARS-CoV-2 infection. TCRdb recomputed calls from the 5' RACE reads with MiXCR, one row per CDR3 protein. The repertoire includes over 80,000 distinct CDR3 sequences, around 12% of them detected once, and 4.4% sits in the top ten. The input for sequencing was whole blood, taken at baseline. The receptors here all came from an adult who was a healthcare worker with PCR-confirmed SARS-CoV-2 infection or an uninfected control (not recorded which). CDR3s include the opening cysteine and the closing phenylalanine or tryptophan. A D gene is named only where the DNA matches it firmly. Part of the rows lack a size; the others show once, few, many or a class for expanded clones.

d_gene: TRBD2
j_gene: TRBJ2-5
abundance: -
v_gene: TRBV7-7
CDR3nt: TGTGCTAGCAGCTCCCGGACTAGCGGGGGCCAAGAGACCCAGTACTTC
CDR3aa: CASSSRTSGGQETQYF

d_gene: -
j_gene: TRBJ2-3
abundance: -
v_gene: TRBV2
CDR3nt: TGTGCCACCCGACGGACAAACACAGATACGCAGTATTTT
CDR3aa: CATRRTNTDTQYF

d_gene: TRBD1
j_gene: TRBJ1-2
abundance: many
v_gene: TRBV29-1
CDR3nt: TGCAGCTCGCAGGGGGCTAACTATGGCTACACCTTC
CDR3aa: CSSQGANYGYTF

d_gene: TRBD2
j_gene: TRBJ2-2
abundance: many
v_gene: TRBV12-5
CDR3nt: TGTGCTAGTGGTTTGGTACGGGGACTAGCGGGGGGCACCGGGGAGCTGTTTTTT
CDR3aa: CASGLVRGLAGGTGELFF

d_gene: -
j_gene: TRBJ1-4
abundance: few
v_gene: TRBV6-1
CDR3nt: TGTGCCAGCAGTGTCGGAGGGGGGACAACTAATGAAAAACTGTTTTTT
CDR3aa: CASSVGGGTTNEKLFF

d_gene: TRBD2
j_gene: TRBJ2-7
abundance: few
v_gene: TRBV29-1
CDR3nt: TGCAGCGCCCTGCGGGGGGCCTACGAGCAGTACTTC
CDR3aa: CSALRGAYEQYF

d_gene: -
j_gene: TRBJ2-7
abundance: -
v_gene: TRBV10-3
CDR3nt: TGTGCCATCAGCCTCGAGAGCCAGGCAAAGGAGCAGTACTTC
CDR3aa: CAISLESQAKEQYF

d_gene: -
j_gene: TRBJ1-1
abundance: -
v_gene: TRBV20-1
CDR3nt: TGCAGTGCTAGAGCACAGCCCTCGAACACTGAAGCTTTCTTT
CDR3aa: CSARAQPSNTEAFF

d_gene: -
j_gene: TRBJ2-7
abundance: many
v_gene: TRBV27
CDR3nt: TGTGCCAGCAGTTTCGCGCACGGTCTTGTCTCCTACGAGCAGTACTTC
CDR3aa: CASSFAHGLVSYEQYF

d_gene: -
j_gene: TRBJ2-5
abundance: many
v_gene: TRBV28
CDR3nt: TGTGCCAGCAGTTTATTCCAAGAGACCCAGTACTTC
CDR3aa: CASSLFQETQYF

d_gene: -
j_gene: TRBJ2-3
abundance: -
v_gene: TRBV30
CDR3nt: TGTGCCTGGAGTCTAGGTATAGATACGCAGTATTTT
CDR3aa: CAWSLGIDTQYF

d_gene: -
j_gene: TRBJ2-7
abundance: few
v_gene: TRBV5-5
CDR3nt: TGTGCCAGCAGCTTGCCCCCCCTCGAGCAGTACTTC
CDR3aa: CASSLPPLEQYF